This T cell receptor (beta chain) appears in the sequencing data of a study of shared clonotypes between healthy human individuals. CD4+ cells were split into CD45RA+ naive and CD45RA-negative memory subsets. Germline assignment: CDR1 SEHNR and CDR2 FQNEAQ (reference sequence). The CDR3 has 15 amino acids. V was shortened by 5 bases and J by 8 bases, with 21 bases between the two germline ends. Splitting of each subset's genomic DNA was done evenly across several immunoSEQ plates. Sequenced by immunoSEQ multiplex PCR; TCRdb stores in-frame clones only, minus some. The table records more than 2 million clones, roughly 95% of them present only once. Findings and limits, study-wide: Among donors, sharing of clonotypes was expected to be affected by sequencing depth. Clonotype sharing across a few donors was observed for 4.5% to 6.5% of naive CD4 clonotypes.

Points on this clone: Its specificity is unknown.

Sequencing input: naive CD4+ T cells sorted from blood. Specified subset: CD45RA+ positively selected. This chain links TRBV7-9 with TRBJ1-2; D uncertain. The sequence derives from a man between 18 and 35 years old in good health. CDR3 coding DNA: TGTGCCAGCAGCCCGACGGACGTACCGGGAAGGGGCTACACCTTC. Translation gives CASSPTDVPGRGYTF.